A selection of T cell receptor beta chains follows, all from one sample in a study of cytomegalovirus exposure and HLA in healthy donors. Profiling relied on immunoSEQ multiplex PCR, and the TCRdb table lists in-frame clones only, not all of them. The profile shows approximately 130,000 clones, under 90% of them singletons. Sequenced sample: PBMCs. The source is a man aged 18 to 35 in good health and CMV-seronegative. Both conserved end residues are trimmed from each CDR3. The order of the fields is J gene, V gene, CDR3 protein.

J gene: TRBJ1-1; V gene: TRBV7-9; CDR3 protein: ASSLRPGQPNTEAF
J gene: TRBJ2-5; V gene: TRBV18; CDR3 protein: ASSPRSPGHTMGETQY
J gene: TRBJ2-7; V gene: TRBV7-2; CDR3 protein: ASSFRTAPYEQY
J gene: TRBJ2-3; V gene: TRBV27; CDR3 protein: ASSPRNSRRYTDTQY
J gene: TRBJ1-4; V gene: TRBV27; CDR3 protein: ASSNYPGEKLF
J gene: TRBJ1-6; V gene: TRBV7-6; CDR3 protein: ASSLTTSSYNSPLH
J gene: TRBJ2-7; V gene: TRBV10-3; CDR3 protein: AIRTMTSGGSSYEQY
J gene: TRBJ2-5; V gene: TRBV7-9; CDR3 protein: ASSKKSGGQETQY
J gene: TRBJ1-6; V gene: TRBV10-1; CDR3 protein: ASSESGGGSPLH
J gene: TRBJ1-6; V gene: TRBV4-1; CDR3 protein: ASSQAQAFGSPLH
J gene: TRBJ2-7; V gene: TRBV11-2; CDR3 protein: ASSLVGTGNSYEQY
J gene: TRBJ2-3; V gene: TRBV6-1; CDR3 protein: ASSEGSSGGTQY
J gene: TRBJ1-1; V gene: TRBV18; CDR3 protein: ASSSPDRAEPEAF
J gene: TRBJ1-1; V gene: TRBV19; CDR3 protein: ASISLVRGLNTEAF
J gene: TRBJ1-5; V gene: TRBV9; CDR3 protein: ASSVGDRESQPQH
J gene: TRBJ2-7; V gene: TRBV7-2; CDR3 protein: ASSWDGRTAYERY
J gene: TRBJ1-1; V gene: TRBV6-5; CDR3 protein: ASSYLTENTEAF
J gene: TRBJ1-5; V gene: TRBV6-1; CDR3 protein: ASRLNQPQH
J gene: TRBJ2-3; V gene: TRBV5-1; CDR3 protein: ASSLTRGTDTQY
J gene: TRBJ1-6; V gene: TRBV5-1; CDR3 protein: ASSWGQGEYNSPLH
J gene: TRBJ1-1; V gene: TRBV14; CDR3 protein: ASSPTWGRVGWNTEAF
J gene: TRBJ1-3; V gene: TRBV6-6; CDR3 protein: ASSPPGAFW
J gene: TRBJ2-3; V gene: TRBV5-1; CDR3 protein: ASSWGGQDTDTQY
J gene: TRBJ2-3; V gene: TRBV5-1; CDR3 protein: ASSLAGTDTQY
J gene: TRBJ2-1; V gene: TRBV7-8; CDR3 protein: ASSPAGEQF
J gene: TRBJ2-1; V gene: TRBV25-1; CDR3 protein: ASSSETGGFDEQF
J gene: TRBJ1-2; V gene: TRBV5-6; CDR3 protein: ASSLGQGTGYGYT
J gene: TRBJ2-3; V gene: TRBV11-2; CDR3 protein: ASTVRGVHTDTQY
J gene: TRBJ2-7; V gene: TRBV7-9; CDR3 protein: ASRGQTTYEQY
J gene: TRBJ1-1; V gene: TRBV29-1; CDR3 protein: SVLDRVRQNTEAF
J gene: TRBJ2-3; V gene: TRBV15; CDR3 protein: ATSRGFAGGTDTQY
J gene: TRBJ1-1; V gene: TRBV6-4; CDR3 protein: ASSDSTGQPAEAF